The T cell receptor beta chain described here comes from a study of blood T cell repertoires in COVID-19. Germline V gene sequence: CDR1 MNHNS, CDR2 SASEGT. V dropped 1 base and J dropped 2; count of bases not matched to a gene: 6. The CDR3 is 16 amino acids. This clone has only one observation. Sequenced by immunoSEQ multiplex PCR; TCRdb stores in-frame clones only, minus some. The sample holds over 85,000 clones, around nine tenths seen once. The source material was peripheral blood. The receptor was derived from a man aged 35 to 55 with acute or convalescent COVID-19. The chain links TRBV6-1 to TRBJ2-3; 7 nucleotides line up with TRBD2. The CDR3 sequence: CASSEGVGGPTDTQYF. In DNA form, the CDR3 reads TGTGCCAGCAGTGAAGGGGTGGGAGGGCCCACAGATACGCAGTATTTT.